The entry that follows covers one T cell receptor beta chain sequence. The antigen remains undetermined. These data are taken from a study of shared clonotypes between healthy human individuals. Study as a whole: The people who gave samples were a couple of women and three men aged 18 to 49. General study points: Rarefaction curves obtained for sorted subsets showed sequencing incomplete despite large depth.

The CDR3 runs to 15 residues. V lost 2 bases and J lost 7; bases outside the gene matches: 5. Germline V gene data show CDR1 as SGHTA and CDR2 as FQGTGA. TCRdb's copy holds only in-frame clones and misses some; the assay was immunoSEQ multiplex PCR. There are some 2,500,000 clones in the sample; under 95% occur only once, and 0.37% lies in the top ten. Every donor, a Caucasian adult, lived in Nashville, Tennessee. The sample was naive CD4+ T cells from PBMCs. Subset specified: CD45RA+ positively selected. The V gene is TRBV7-3, the J gene TRBJ2-7; the match to TRBD2 covers 13 bases. This sequence originates from a man younger than 35 in good health. Some clones in this sample may be carry-over from other donors' samples. Written as DNA, the CDR3 is TGTGCCAGCAGCTTAGGACTAGCGGGAGCAGGGGAGCAGTACTTC. Its translation is CASSLGLAGAGEQYF. Full variable domain (remainder filled in from reference TRBV7-3 and TRBJ2-7): GAGVSQTPSNKVTEKGKYVELRCDPISGHTALYWYRQSLGQGPEFLIYFQGTGAADDSGLPNDRFFAVRPEGSVSTLKIQRTERGDSAVYLCASSLGLAGAGEQYFGPGTRLTVT.